The clone carrying this T cell receptor (beta chain) was counted between two and nine times. Antigen unknown. The data belong to a study of blood T cells in healthy people across ages. Whole-study results and caveats: Aged donors had fewer naive CD4+ cells and lower diversity than long-lived donors. A roughly linear age-dependent decrease characterized TCR beta diversity per million T cells.

The CDR3 contains 16 residues. From germline, CDR1 is MNHEY and CDR2 SVGAGI. Trimming removed 4 bases at V and 0 bases at J, with 15 bases between. The authors ran a second PCR of roughly 6 to 12 cycles using a sample-barcoded 5' primer and a J-beta primer mix. TCRdb itself ran the 5' RACE reads through MiXCR, one entry per CDR3 protein. The repertoire has 600,000 to 850,000 distinct CDR3 sequences, 20% to 25% of them found once; the top ten carry roughly 9%. Each of the donors had about 9.9 milliliters of peripheral blood drawn into EDTA-treated Vacutainer tubes. This sample was shared with a second study, whose subject was T cells of mothers and their children.

The rearrangement joins TRBV6-5 to TRBJ1-1, with D possibly being TRBD1 (5 bases). Input material: blood. This receptor was identified in a boy younger than 18 in good health. CDR3 bases: TGTGCCAGCAGTTCTCCGGGACGGAGGATGAACACTGAAGCTTTCTTT. Its translation is CASSSPGRRMNTEAFF.